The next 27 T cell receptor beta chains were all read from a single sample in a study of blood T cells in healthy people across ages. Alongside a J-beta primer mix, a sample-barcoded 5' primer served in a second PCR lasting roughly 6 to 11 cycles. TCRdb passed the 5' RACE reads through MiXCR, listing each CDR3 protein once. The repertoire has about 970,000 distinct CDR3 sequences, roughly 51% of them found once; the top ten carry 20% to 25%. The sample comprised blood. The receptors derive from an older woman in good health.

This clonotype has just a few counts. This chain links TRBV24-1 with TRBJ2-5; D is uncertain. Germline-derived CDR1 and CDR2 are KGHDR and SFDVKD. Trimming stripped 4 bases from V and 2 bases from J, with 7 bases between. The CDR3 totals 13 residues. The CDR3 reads CATSDPVQETQYF. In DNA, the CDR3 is TGTGCCACCAGTGACCCAGTTCAAGAGACCCAGTACTTC.

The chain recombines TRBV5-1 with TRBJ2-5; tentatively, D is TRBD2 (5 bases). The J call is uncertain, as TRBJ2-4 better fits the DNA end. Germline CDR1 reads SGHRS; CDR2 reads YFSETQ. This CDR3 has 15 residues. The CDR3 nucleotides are TGCGCCAGCAGCCAACGGGCAGCGGATGAAAACATTCAGTACTTC. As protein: CASSQRAADENIQYF.

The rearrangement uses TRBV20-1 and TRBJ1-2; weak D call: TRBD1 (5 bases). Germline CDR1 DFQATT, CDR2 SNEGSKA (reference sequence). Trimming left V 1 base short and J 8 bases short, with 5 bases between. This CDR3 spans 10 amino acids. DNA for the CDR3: TGCAGTGCTAGAGGGGGGGGCTACACCTTC. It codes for CSARGGGYTF.

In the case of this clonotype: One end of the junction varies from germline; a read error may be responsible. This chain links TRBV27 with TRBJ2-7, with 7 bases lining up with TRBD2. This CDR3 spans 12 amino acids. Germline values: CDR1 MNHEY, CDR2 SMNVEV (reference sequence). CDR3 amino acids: CASRGRDRQQYF. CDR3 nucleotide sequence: TGCGCCAGTCGGGGGAGGGATCGGCAGCAGTACTTC.

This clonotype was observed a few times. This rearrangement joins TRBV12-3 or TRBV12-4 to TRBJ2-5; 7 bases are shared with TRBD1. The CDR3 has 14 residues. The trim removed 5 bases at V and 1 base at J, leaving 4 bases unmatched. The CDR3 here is CASSPGQTQETQYF. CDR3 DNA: TGTGCCAGCAGTCCGGGACAGACCCAAGAGACCCAGTACTTC.

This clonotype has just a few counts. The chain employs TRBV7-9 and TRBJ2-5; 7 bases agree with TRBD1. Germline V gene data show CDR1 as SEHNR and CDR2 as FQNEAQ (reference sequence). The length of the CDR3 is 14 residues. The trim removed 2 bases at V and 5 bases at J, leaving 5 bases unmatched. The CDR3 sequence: CASSLRGGEETQYF. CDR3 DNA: TGTGCCAGCAGCTTACGAGGGGGCGAGGAGACCCAGTACTTC.

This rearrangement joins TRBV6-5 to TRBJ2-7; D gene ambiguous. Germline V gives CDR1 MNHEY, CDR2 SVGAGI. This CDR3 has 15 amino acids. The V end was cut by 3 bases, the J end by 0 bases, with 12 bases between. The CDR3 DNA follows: TGTGCCAGCAGTTATTTTGGAGACGGCTCCTACGAGCAGTACTTC. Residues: CASSYFGDGSYEQYF.

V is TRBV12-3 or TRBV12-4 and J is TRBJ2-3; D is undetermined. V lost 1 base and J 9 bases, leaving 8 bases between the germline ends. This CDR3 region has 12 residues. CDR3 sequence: CASSLGPITQYF. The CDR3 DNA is TGTGCCAGCAGTTTAGGCCCAATCACGCAGTATTTT.

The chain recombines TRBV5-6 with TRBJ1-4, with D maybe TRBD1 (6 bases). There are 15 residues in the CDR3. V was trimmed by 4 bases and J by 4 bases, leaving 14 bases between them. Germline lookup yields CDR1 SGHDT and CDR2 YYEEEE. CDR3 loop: CASSPLDSSNEKLFF. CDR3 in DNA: TGTGCCAGCAGCCCGTTGGACAGTAGTAATGAAAAACTGTTTTTT.

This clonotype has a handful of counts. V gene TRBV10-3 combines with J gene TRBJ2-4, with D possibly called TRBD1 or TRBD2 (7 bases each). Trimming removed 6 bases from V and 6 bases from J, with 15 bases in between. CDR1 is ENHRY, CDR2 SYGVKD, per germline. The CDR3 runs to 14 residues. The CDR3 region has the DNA TGTGCCATCAGGGGCGACAGGGAGGGAAACATTCAGTACTTC. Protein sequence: CAIRGDREGNIQYF.

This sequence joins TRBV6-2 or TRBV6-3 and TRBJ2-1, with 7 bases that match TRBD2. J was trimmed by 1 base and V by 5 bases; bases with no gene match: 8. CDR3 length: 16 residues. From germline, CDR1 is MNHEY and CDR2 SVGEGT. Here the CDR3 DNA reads TGTGCCAGCAGTCCCCTTGGGAGGGGATCCTACAATGAGCAGTTCTTC. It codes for CASSPLGRGSYNEQFF.

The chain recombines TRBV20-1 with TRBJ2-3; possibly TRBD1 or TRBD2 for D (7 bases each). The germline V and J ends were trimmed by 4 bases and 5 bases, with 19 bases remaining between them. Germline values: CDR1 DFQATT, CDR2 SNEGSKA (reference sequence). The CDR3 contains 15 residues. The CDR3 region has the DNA TGCAGTGCTACCACCTCAGGGGGGGTGAGAGATACGCAGTATTTT. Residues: CSATTSGGVRDTQYF.

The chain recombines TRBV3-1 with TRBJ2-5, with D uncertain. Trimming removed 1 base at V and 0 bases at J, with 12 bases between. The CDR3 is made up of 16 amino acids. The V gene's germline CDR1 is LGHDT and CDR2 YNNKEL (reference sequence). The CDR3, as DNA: TGTGCCAGCAGCCAAGCGTATCGAGAGTACCAAGAGACCCAGTACTTC. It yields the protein CASSQAYREYQETQYF.

The CDR3 region is CASSSTSTRPGTEAFF. The DNA of the CDR3 is TGTGCCAGCAGTTCAACCTCGACCAGACCGGGCACTGAAGCTTTCTTT. The chain couples TRBV12-3 or TRBV12-4 to TRBJ1-1; no clear D. V was clipped by 4 bases and J by 4 bases, with 19 bases between them. The length of the CDR3 is 16 residues.

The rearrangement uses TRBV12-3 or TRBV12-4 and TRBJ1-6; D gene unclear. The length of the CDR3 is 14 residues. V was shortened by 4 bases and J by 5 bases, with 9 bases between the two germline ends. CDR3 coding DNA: TGTGCCAGCAGTTACCGGACGGATAATTCACCCCTCCACTTT. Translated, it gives CASSYRTDNSPLHF.

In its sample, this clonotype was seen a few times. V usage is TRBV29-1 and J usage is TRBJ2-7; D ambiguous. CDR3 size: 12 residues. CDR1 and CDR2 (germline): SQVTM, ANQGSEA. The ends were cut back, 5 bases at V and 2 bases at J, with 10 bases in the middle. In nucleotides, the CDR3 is TGCAGCGTTTTATTCCGTCCCTACGAGCAGTACTTC. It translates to CSVLFRPYEQYF.

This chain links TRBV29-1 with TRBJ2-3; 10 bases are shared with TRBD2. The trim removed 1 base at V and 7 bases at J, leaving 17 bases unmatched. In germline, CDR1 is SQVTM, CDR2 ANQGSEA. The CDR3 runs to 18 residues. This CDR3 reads CSVEGLEREGDPRNTQYF. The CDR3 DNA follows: TGCAGCGTTGAAGGTCTGGAGCGGGAGGGCGATCCCCGGAATACGCAGTATTTT.

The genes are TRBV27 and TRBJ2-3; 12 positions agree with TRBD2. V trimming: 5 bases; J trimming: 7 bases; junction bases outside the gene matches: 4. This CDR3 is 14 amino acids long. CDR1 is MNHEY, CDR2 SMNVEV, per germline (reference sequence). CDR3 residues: CASSRLAGDNTQYF. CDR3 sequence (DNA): TGTGCCAGCAGTCGACTAGCGGGAGATAATACGCAGTATTTT.

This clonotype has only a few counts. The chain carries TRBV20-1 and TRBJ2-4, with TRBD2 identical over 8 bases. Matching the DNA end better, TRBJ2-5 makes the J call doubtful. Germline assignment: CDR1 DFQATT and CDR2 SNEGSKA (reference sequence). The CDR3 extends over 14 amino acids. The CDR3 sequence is CSAASGSLIQTQYF. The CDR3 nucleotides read TGCAGTGCAGCAAGCGGGAGCCTCATTCAGACCCAGTACTTC.

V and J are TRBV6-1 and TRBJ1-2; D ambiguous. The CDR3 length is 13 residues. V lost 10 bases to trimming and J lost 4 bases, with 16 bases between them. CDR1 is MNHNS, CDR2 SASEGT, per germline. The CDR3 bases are TGTGCCACCGCCCCAGGCACCGTCTATGGCTACACCTTC. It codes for CATAPGTVYGYTF.

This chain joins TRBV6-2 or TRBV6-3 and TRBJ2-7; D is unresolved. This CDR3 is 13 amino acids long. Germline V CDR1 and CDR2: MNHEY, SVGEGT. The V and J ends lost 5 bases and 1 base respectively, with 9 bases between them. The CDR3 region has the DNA TGTGCCAGCAGTCAAATTACTTCCTACGAGCAGTACTTC. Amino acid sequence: CASSQITSYEQYF.

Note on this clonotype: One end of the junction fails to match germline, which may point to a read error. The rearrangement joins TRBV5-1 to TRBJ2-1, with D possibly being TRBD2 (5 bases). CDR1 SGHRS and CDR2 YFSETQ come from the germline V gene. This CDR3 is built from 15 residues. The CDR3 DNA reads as TGCGCCAGCAGCTTGGCATCGGGAAGTCACAATAAGCAGTTCTTC. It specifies CASSLASGSHNKQFF.

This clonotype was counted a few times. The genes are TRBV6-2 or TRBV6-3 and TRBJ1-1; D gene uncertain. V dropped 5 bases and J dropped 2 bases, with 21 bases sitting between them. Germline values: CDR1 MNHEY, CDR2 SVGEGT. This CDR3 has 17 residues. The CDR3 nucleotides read TGTGCCAGCAGTCCTCTCCCCACTCGGACGGTTAACACTGAAGCTTTCTTT. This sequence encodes CASSPLPTRTVNTEAFF.

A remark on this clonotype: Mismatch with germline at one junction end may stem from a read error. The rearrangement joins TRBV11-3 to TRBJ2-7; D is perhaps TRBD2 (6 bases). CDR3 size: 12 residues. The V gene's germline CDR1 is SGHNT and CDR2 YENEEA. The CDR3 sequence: CVSSLGGYEQYF. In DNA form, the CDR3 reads TGTGTCAGCAGCTTGGGGGGTTACGAGCAGTACTTC.

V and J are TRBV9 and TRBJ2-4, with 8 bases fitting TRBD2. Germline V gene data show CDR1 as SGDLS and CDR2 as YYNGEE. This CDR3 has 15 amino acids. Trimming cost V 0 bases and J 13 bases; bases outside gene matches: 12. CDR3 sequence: CASSVAAGGNNEQYF. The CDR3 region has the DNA TGTGCCAGCAGCGTAGCCGCGGGAGGAAACAATGAGCAGTACTTC.

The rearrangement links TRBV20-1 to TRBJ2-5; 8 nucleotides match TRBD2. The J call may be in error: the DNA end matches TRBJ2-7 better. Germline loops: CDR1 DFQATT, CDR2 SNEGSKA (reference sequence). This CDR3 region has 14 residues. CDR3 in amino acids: CSASHSGGLTEQYF. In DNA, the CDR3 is TGCAGTGCGTCACACAGCGGGGGTCTTACCGAGCAGTACTTC.

The CDR3 coding sequence is TGCGCCAGCAGCTGGACAGGGGAAAACTACGAGCAGTACTTC. This encodes CASSWTGENYEQYF. This sequence joins TRBV5-1 and TRBJ2-7, with 9 bases that match TRBD1. Trimming took 3 bases from V and 3 from J; bases not matched to a gene: 4. CDR3 length equals 14 residues. Germline V gene data show CDR1 as SGHRS and CDR2 as YFSETQ.